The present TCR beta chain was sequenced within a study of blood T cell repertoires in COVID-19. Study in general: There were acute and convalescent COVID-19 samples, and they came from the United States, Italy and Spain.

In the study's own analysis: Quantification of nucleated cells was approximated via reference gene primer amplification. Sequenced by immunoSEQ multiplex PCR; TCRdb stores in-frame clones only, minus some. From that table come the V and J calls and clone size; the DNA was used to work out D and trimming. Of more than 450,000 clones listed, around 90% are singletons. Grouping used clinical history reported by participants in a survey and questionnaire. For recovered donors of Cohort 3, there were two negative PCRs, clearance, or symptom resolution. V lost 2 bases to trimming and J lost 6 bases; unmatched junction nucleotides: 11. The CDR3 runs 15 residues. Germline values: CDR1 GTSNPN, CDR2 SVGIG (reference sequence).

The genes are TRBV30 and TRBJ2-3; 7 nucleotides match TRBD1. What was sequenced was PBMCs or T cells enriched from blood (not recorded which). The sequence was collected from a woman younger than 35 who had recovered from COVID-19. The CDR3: CAWSPTHLQGDTQYF. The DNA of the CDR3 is TGTGCCTGGAGTCCTACCCATCTACAGGGGGATACGCAGTATTTT. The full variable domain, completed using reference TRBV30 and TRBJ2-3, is SQTIHQWPATLVQPVGSPLSLECTVEGTSNPNLYWYRQAAGRGLQLLFYSVGIGQISSEVPQNLSASRPQDRQFILSSKKLLLSDSGFYLCAWSPTHLQGDTQYFGPGTRLTVL.